This T cell receptor (beta chain) was sequenced for a study of shared clonotypes between healthy human individuals. Study results and limitations: The study sampled only blood, and tissue repertoires likely differ.

It was CD45RO-negative cells, positively selected for CCR7, that made up naive CD8 cells, with terminally differentiated effector memory CD45RA+ cells excluded. Notes on this clone: Its antigen is currently unknown.

Deep level was the assay's run setting. The assay was immunoSEQ multiplex PCR, and TCRdb's table has in-frame clones only and misses some. The data contain around 2,000,000 clones, 85% to 95% of them singletons. The receptor was derived from a man between 18 and 35 years old in good health. Material for sequencing was naive CD8+ T cells sorted from blood.

Here the CDR3 reads CAARFDGGRTDQVQPQHF. CDR3 sequence (DNA): TGTGCCGCCAGGTTTGACGGGGGTCGGACAGATCAAGTTCAGCCCCAGCATTTT. The chain employs TRBV28 and TRBJ1-5; D is perhaps TRBD1 (6 bases). The CDR3 spans 18 residues. V was pared by 11 bases and J by 6 bases, with 32 bases between. Looked up from germline, CDR1 is MDHEN and CDR2 is SYDVKM.